Following are 22 T cell receptor beta chains from one sample sequenced in a study of blood T cell repertoires in COVID-19. Profiling relied on immunoSEQ multiplex PCR, and the TCRdb table lists in-frame clones only, not all of them. This sample carries 95,000 to 150,000 clones, just over 85% of them seen once, and the ten largest clones take 3.5% to 5%. Input material: peripheral blood. The receptors stem from a man aged 40-49 years with acute or convalescent COVID-19.

In DNA form, the CDR3 reads TGTGCCAGCAGTGAAGTCGGGGCGGGGCTCGCTGAAGCTTTCTTT. This translates into CASSEVGAGLAEAFF. The V call is TRBV6-1, the J call TRBJ1-1; maybe TRBD1 (5 bases). The CDR3 runs to 15 residues. The germline V gene has CDR1 MNHNS and CDR2 SASEGT. V shed 1 base and J shed 6 bases, with 15 bases lying between them.

The J gene is TRBJ2-5, the V gene TRBV12-5; maybe TRBD1 (6 bases). From germline, CDR1 is LGHNT and CDR2 FRNRAP. CDR3 size: 14 residues. V was shortened by 2 bases and J by 5 bases, with 12 bases between the two germline ends. The CDR3 sequence: CASGLLGAAETQYF. The DNA for the CDR3 is TGTGCTAGTGGTTTGTTGGGGGCCGCCGAGACCCAGTACTTC. Supplemented by reference TRBV12-5 and TRBJ2-5, the full variable domain reads DARVTQTPRHKVTEMGQEVTMRCQPILGHNTVFWYRQTMMQGLELLAYFRNRAPLDDSGMPKDRFSAEMPDATLATLKIQPSEPRDSAVYFCASGLLGAAETQYFGPGTRLLVL.

The rearrangement uses TRBV7-3 and TRBJ2-2, with TRBD1 identical over 7 bases. The CDR3 is 17 amino acids. The germline gives CDR1 SGHTA, CDR2 FQGTGA. V shed 4 bases, J shed 5 bases, and the junction held 13 bases outside the gene matches. CDR3 nucleotide sequence: TGTGCCAGCAGCTCGCGTAAGACAGCCAGGGGGACCGGGGAGCTGTTTTTT. Translation gives CASSSRKTARGTGELFF.

This clone showed up just once. The J gene is TRBJ1-3, the V gene TRBV19; maybe TRBD1 (5 bases). Germline V lookup: CDR1 LNHDA, CDR2 SQIVND (reference sequence). The CDR3 covers 16 residues. The ends were cut back, 5 bases at V and 4 bases at J, with 18 bases in the middle. The CDR3, as DNA: TGTGCCAGTAGTCCACTCCCCACAGGTGCCGGAAACACCATATATTTT. It specifies CASSPLPTGAGNTIYF.

The V gene is TRBV4-2, the J gene TRBJ1-6, with D unclear. This CDR3 spans 17 amino acids. Trimming left V 0 bases short and J 10 bases short, with 19 bases between. The germline V gene encodes CDR1 LGHNA and CDR2 YNFKEQ. CDR3 nucleotides: TGTGCCAGCAGCCAAGATCTAAGGACCCCCGGCGGGTCACCCCTCCACTTT. This sequence encodes CASSQDLRTPGGSPLHF.

The rearrangement uses TRBV6-2 or TRBV6-3 and TRBJ1-5, with 8 bases aligning to TRBD1. Germline CDR1 reads MNHEY; CDR2 reads SVGEGT. The CDR3 consists of 14 residues. Germline trimming cut 4 bases from V and 6 bases from J; bases unmatched to any gene: 5. Here the CDR3 DNA reads TGTGCCAGCAGTTCAACAGGGGGAGCTCAGCCCCAGCATTTT. Amino acids: CASSSTGGAQPQHF.

The rearrangement joins TRBV27 to TRBJ1-1; D is perhaps TRBD1 (5 bases). Germline CDR1 reads MNHEY; CDR2 reads SMNVEV (reference sequence). The CDR3 is 13 amino acids. V lost 5 bases, J lost 10 bases, and 17 bases lay in between. The CDR3 loop reads CASSEHRQSRAFF. Here the CDR3 DNA reads TGTGCCAGCAGTGAACATCGACAGAGTCGAGCTTTCTTT.

The gene calls are TRBV5-1 and TRBJ1-2, with 8 nucleotides matching TRBD1. The CDR3 covers 15 residues. Germline V gene lookup returns CDR1 SGHRS and CDR2 YFSETQ. V dropped 1 base and J dropped 3; count of bases not matched to a gene: 5. The CDR3 reads CASSLYVTGDYGYTF. The CDR3 DNA reads as TGCGCCAGCAGCTTGTATGTGACAGGGGACTATGGCTACACCTTC.

The chain is built from TRBV29-1 and TRBJ2-1; 7 bases fit TRBD2. The germline CDR1 and CDR2 sequences are SQVTM and ANQGSEA. CDR3 size: 13 residues. The junction had 7 bases not matched to a gene; V was cut back by 6 bases and J by 5 bases. CDR3 amino acids: CSVAGLGNNEQFF. In nucleotides, the CDR3 is TGCAGCGTGGCCGGACTAGGGAACAATGAGCAGTTCTTC.

The chain is built from TRBV15 and TRBJ2-5, with 12 positions matching TRBD2. There are 16 residues in the CDR3. J was trimmed by 4 bases and V by 3 bases; bases with no gene match: 6. Looked up from germline, CDR1 is LNHNV and CDR2 is YYDKDF (reference sequence). CDR3 amino acids: CATSSIASGGVETQYF. The CDR3 coding sequence is TGTGCCACCAGCAGTATCGCTAGCGGGGGGGTAGAGACCCAGTACTTC.

This clone has just one count. The rearrangement links TRBV12-3 or TRBV12-4 to TRBJ2-7; D is perhaps TRBD1 (6 bases). The CDR3 has 13 amino acids. Trimming took 5 bases from V and 6 from J, leaving 14 bases between them. The CDR3 region has the DNA TGTGCCAGCAGTGCCTCGACAGGCGCCGAGCAGTACTTC. Translating gives CASSASTGAEQYF.

The genes are TRBV7-3 and TRBJ2-5; 9 bases line up with TRBD1. Per germline, CDR1 SGHTA and CDR2 FQGTGA. The CDR3 covers 15 residues. Losses at the gene ends were 5 bases for V and 3 bases for J; bases not matched to a gene: 7. CDR3 residues: CASSIGTGPKETQYF. The CDR3 DNA sequence: TGTGCCAGCAGCATCGGGACAGGGCCAAAAGAGACCCAGTACTTC.

This sequence joins TRBV21-1 and TRBJ1-2. TRBV21-1 is classified as a pseudogene. This CDR3 is built from 11 residues. CDR3 region: CASTLYYGYTF. The CDR3 DNA reads TGTGCCAGCACCTTGTACTATGGCTACACCTTC.

The gene calls are TRBV5-8 and TRBJ2-7; 7 bases line up with TRBD1. The CDR3 runs to 15 residues. Germline assignment: CDR1 SGHTS and CDR2 YDEGEE. The trim removed 7 bases at V and 1 base at J, leaving 11 bases unmatched. CDR3 region: CASSGTDSLSYEQYF. DNA for the CDR3: TGTGCCAGCTCCGGGACAGATTCTCTGTCCTACGAGCAGTACTTC.

The chain couples TRBV5-1 to TRBJ2-3; D possibly corresponds to TRBD1 (6 bases). The CDR3 spans 15 residues. V lost 3 bases, J lost 3 bases, and 14 bases lay in between. Germline V gene data show CDR1 as SGHRS and CDR2 as YFSETQ. The CDR3 DNA reads as TGCGCCAGCAGCTATGAGGGGGATCCAACAGATACGCAGTATTTT. The encoded protein is CASSYEGDPTDTQYF.

The chain couples TRBV7-9 to TRBJ2-7; D unresolved. V lost 2 bases to trimming and J lost 3 bases, with 8 bases between them. CDR3 length: 13 amino acids. CDR1 is SEHNR and CDR2 is FQNEAQ in the germline V gene (reference sequence). CDR3 protein: CASSLHPGYEQYF. The DNA for the CDR3 is TGTGCCAGCAGCTTACACCCCGGCTACGAGCAGTACTTC.

The genes are TRBV4-3 and TRBJ2-1, with D perhaps matching TRBD2 (6 bases). Trimming stripped 0 bases from V and 3 bases from J, with 12 bases between. CDR1 and CDR2 from the germline V gene are LGHNA and YSLEER. This CDR3 spans 16 amino acids. The chain's CDR3 is CASSQDVGGYYNEQFF. The CDR3 DNA sequence: TGCGCCAGCAGCCAAGATGTGGGGGGATACTACAATGAGCAGTTCTTC.

This chain uses TRBV19 with TRBJ2-1; 9 bases map to TRBD2. This CDR3 has 14 amino acids. In germline, CDR1 is LNHDA, CDR2 SQIVND (reference sequence). After removal of 6 bases from V and 7 bases from J, the junction contained 7 bases not matched to a gene. In nucleotides, the CDR3 is TGTGCCAGTAGCGTATTAGCGGGAGAGAATGAGCAGTTCTTC. This gives the protein CASSVLAGENEQFF.

The chain recombines TRBV24-1 with TRBJ1-2; D is ambiguous. The CDR3 extends over 12 amino acids. Germline V gene sequence: CDR1 KGHDR, CDR2 SFDVKD. V lost 2 bases and J 8 bases, leaving 8 bases between the germline ends. DNA of the CDR3: TGTGCCACCAGTGATTCACTTTGGGGCTACACCTTC. Encoded protein: CATSDSLWGYTF.

This clone has more than one count but fewer than ten. The V and J genes are TRBV7-9 and TRBJ1-2, with 12 bases aligning to TRBD1. The CDR3 contains 15 residues. Germline V gene sequence: CDR1 SEHNR, CDR2 FQNEAQ (reference sequence). The junction had 8 bases not matched to a gene; V was cut back by 5 bases and J by 7 bases. CDR3 in DNA: TGTGCCAGCAGCCCGCCGGGACAGGGGGCAAGTGGCTACACCTTC. Its protein product is CASSPPGQGASGYTF.

Ten or more counts support this clone. The chain has TRBV27 and TRBJ2-7, with 9 bases lining up with TRBD2. The V gene's germline CDR1 is MNHEY and CDR2 SMNVEV (reference sequence). Unmatched junction bases numbered 2, after V lost 3 bases and J lost 2 bases. The CDR3 covers 14 residues. The CDR3 is CASSLSSGAYEQYF. The CDR3 nucleotides read TGTGCCAGCAGTTTGTCTAGCGGGGCCTACGAGCAGTACTTC.

This chain connects TRBV3-1 (or the pseudogene TRBV3-2) to TRBJ1-3; 8 bases map to TRBD1. Germline CDR1 reads LGHDT; CDR2 reads YNNKEL (reference sequence). The CDR3 consists of 16 residues. V was pared by 4 bases and J by 2 bases, with 7 bases of the junction left unmatched. The CDR3 DNA reads TGTGCCAGCAGCCCGCGACAGGGGAAAGCTGGAAACACCATATATTTT. Translation gives CASSPRQGKAGNTIYF.